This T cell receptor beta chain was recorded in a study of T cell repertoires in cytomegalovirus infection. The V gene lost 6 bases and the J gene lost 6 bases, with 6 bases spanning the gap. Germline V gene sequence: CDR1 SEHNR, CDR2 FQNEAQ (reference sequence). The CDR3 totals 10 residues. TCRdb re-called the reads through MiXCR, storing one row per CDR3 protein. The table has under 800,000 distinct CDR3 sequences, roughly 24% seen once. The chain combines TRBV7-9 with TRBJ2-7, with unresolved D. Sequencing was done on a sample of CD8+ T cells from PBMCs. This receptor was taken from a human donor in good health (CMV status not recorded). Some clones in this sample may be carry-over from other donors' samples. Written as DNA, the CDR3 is TGTGCCAGCAGGGGATTCGAGCAGTACTTC. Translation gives CASRGFEQYF. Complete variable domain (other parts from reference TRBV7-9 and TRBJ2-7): DTGVSQNPRHKITKRGQNVTFRCDPISEHNRLYWYRQTLGQGPEFLTYFQNEAQLEKSRLLSDRFSAERPKGSFSTLEIQRTEQGDSAMYLCASRGFEQYFGPGTRLTVT.